The 29 T cell receptor beta chains below come from one sample, sequenced in a study of blood T cell repertoires in COVID-19 (dated by TCRdb to about 2020). The library was produced with the immunoSEQ multiplex PCR assay. TCRdb holds this immuneACCESS table with in-frame rearrangements only. Some clones are missing; in checked studies, unresolved V genes explain under half, and the rest has no known cause. The sample has tens of thousands of clones on record, less than 90% of them singletons. The ten largest clonotypes hold under 2% of the sample. The sample was peripheral blood. These receptors came from a woman in her sixties or seventies with acute or convalescent COVID-19.

The CDR3 sequence: CASSVDRLNTGELFF. The DNA of the CDR3 is TGTGCCAGCAGCGTAGATAGACTTAACACCGGGGAGCTGTTTTTT. The chain joins TRBV9 to TRBJ2-2; D is undetermined. The CDR3 length is 15 residues. Per the germline V gene, CDR1 is SGDLS and CDR2 is YYNGEE. Between the trimmed V and J ends, which lost 0 bases and 2 bases, there was a span of 8 bases.

This clone has more than one count but fewer than ten. The V and J genes are TRBV21-1 and TRBJ1-5. TRBV21-1 is marked as a pseudogene. This CDR3 has 12 amino acids. The chain's CDR3 is CASIKTNQPQHF. The CDR3, as DNA: TGTGCCAGCATCAAGACTAATCAGCCCCAGCATTTT.

V is TRBV6-5 and J is TRBJ1-1; D possibly corresponds to TRBD1 (6 bases). The germline V and J ends were trimmed by 7 bases and 1 base, with 10 bases remaining between them. From germline, CDR1 is MNHEY and CDR2 SVGAGI. This CDR3 is 13 amino acids long. Here the CDR3 DNA reads TGTGCCAGCACTGGGGGACAGAACACTGAAGCTTTCTTT. This codes for CASTGGQNTEAFF.

This CDR3 is CAWSRHQGINYGYTF. The CDR3 DNA reads as TGTGCCTGGAGTCGCCATCAGGGGATTAACTATGGCTACACCTTC. The V and J genes are TRBV30 and TRBJ1-2, with D possibly matching TRBD1 (6 bases). The CDR3 spans 15 residues. Looked up from germline, CDR1 is GTSNPN and CDR2 is SVGIG (reference sequence). Deletions cut 2 bases from V and 1 base from J, with 14 bases between.

This chain joins TRBV30 and TRBJ1-1; TRBD1 might be the D (5 bases). V was pared by 7 bases and J by 5 bases, with 14 bases between. The germline V gene has CDR1 GTSNPN and CDR2 SVGIG (reference sequence). The CDR3 has 12 amino acids. DNA for the CDR3: TGTGCCTACCTGACAGAGAGGACTGAAGCTTTCTTT. The encoded protein is CAYLTERTEAFF. Combining the CDR3 with reference TRBV30 and TRBJ1-1 gives the whole variable domain SQTIHQWPATLVQPVGSPLSLECTVEGTSNPNLYWYRQAAGRGLQLLFYSVGIGQISSEVPQNLSASRPQDRQFILSSKKLLLSDSGFYLCAYLTERTEAFFGQGTRLTVV.

The chain combines TRBV7-3 with TRBJ1-1; the D is unclear. CDR1 is SGHTA and CDR2 is FQGTGA in the germline V gene. The CDR3 spans 14 residues. Trimming stripped 2 bases from V and 1 base from J, with 8 bases between. The CDR3 region is CASSLGEKNTEAFF. In DNA form, the CDR3 reads TGTGCCAGCAGCTTAGGGGAGAAGAACACTGAAGCTTTCTTT. Filled out from reference TRBV7-3 and TRBJ1-1, the complete variable domain reads GAGVSQTPSNKVTEKGKYVELRCDPISGHTALYWYRQSLGQGPEFLIYFQGTGAADDSGLPNDRFFAVRPEGSVSTLKIQRTERGDSAVYLCASSLGEKNTEAFFGQGTRLTVV.

The V and J genes are TRBV6-5 and TRBJ1-4; the match to TRBD1 covers 9 bases. Losses at the gene ends were 4 bases for V and 5 bases for J; bases not matched to a gene: 5. In germline, CDR1 is MNHEY, CDR2 SVGAGI. This CDR3 is built from 15 residues. The CDR3 protein is CASSLTQGANEKLFF. CDR3 bases: TGTGCCAGCAGTTTGACACAGGGGGCGAATGAAAAACTGTTTTTT.

The J gene is TRBJ2-5, the V gene TRBV24-1; 8 nucleotides line up with TRBD1. The CDR3 has 17 amino acids. Germline V lookup: CDR1 KGHDR, CDR2 SFDVKD. The trim removed 7 bases at V and 4 bases at J, leaving 16 bases unmatched. Here the CDR3 DNA reads TGTGCCACCAGCGCCGGACAGGGAAGTGACGGAGGAGAGACCCAGTACTTC. Residues: CATSAGQGSDGGETQYF.

The rearrangement uses TRBV7-6 and TRBJ2-1; 7 positions agree with TRBD2. The V segment lost 1 base and the J segment 9 bases; nucleotides outside the gene matches: 9. CDR3 length: 15 amino acids. Germline values: CDR1 SGHVS, CDR2 FNYEAQ. In nucleotides, the CDR3 is TGTGCCAGCAGCTTAGAGGTAGCGGGTAGTGGTGAGCAGTTCTTC. The encoded protein is CASSLEVAGSGEQFF. The complete variable domain, with remaining parts taken from reference TRBV7-6 and TRBJ2-1, reads GAGVSQSPRYKVTKRGQDVALRCDPISGHVSLYWYRQALGQGPEFLTYFNYEAQQDKSGLPNDRFSAERPEGSISTLTIQRTEQRDSAMYRCASSLEVAGSGEQFFGPGTRLTVL.

The V gene is TRBV19, the J gene TRBJ1-3; weak D call: TRBD1 (6 bases). Trimming removed 5 bases from V and 2 bases from J, with 10 bases in between. Per germline, CDR1 LNHDA and CDR2 SQIVND (reference sequence). The length of the CDR3 is 14 residues. The CDR3 sequence: CASSSTGTGNTIYF. Here the CDR3 DNA reads TGTGCCAGTAGTTCTACAGGGACTGGAAACACCATATATTTT.

The chain is built from TRBV12-3 or TRBV12-4 and TRBJ2-1; TRBD2 agrees at 10 bases. V lost 5 bases, J lost 13 bases, and 8 bases stayed unmatched. The CDR3 loop spans 13 amino acids. The chain's CDR3 is CASSPLSSGGQFF. The CDR3 coding sequence is TGTGCCAGCAGTCCCCTCTCTAGCGGGGGTCAGTTCTTC.

The CDR3 bases are TGTGCCAGCACCCGAGGGGGACACAATCCATTGGGCTACACCTTC. This encodes CASTRGGHNPLGYTF. The rearrangement uses TRBV27 and TRBJ1-2; possible D gene TRBD1, 6 bases. The CDR3 is 15 amino acids. The V and J ends lost 7 bases and 8 bases respectively, with 23 bases between them. Germline-derived CDR1 and CDR2 are MNHEY and SMNVEV (reference sequence).

As to this clone: Other DNA sequences from this sample encode an identical CDR3 as well. This chain links TRBV27 with TRBJ2-7; 7 bases map to TRBD1. The CDR3 has 14 residues. The germline CDR1 and CDR2 sequences are MNHEY and SMNVEV (reference sequence). Trimming removed 4 bases from V and 7 bases from J; junction bases left unmatched: 10. CDR3 DNA sequence: TGTGCCAGCAGTTATGTAAGGGGGCTGGCTGAGCAGTACTTC. Translating it yields CASSYVRGLAEQYF.

DNA of the CDR3: TGTGCCAGCAGTCGCCTCCCGGTCGCTAGCGGGAGGTCTAGGAACACCGGGGAGCTGTTTTTT. Translation: CASSRLPVASGRSRNTGELFF. The chain uses TRBV6-6 and TRBJ2-2; 11 positions match TRBD2. After removal of 5 bases from V and 1 base from J, the junction contained 18 bases not matched to a gene. The CDR3 totals 21 residues. CDR1 is MNHNY and CDR2 is SVGAGI in the germline V gene (reference sequence).

This rearrangement joins TRBV12-3 or TRBV12-4 to TRBJ1-5; D not certain. CDR3 length: 12 residues. Trimming stripped 9 bases from V and 1 base from J, with 7 bases between. In nucleotides, the CDR3 is TGTGCCAGTTCGGGAAGCAATCAGCCCCAGCATTTT. It translates to CASSGSNQPQHF.

The chain combines TRBV3-1 (or the pseudogene TRBV3-2) with TRBJ2-7, with D possibly matching TRBD2 (5 bases). Germline lookup yields CDR1 LGHDT and CDR2 YNNKEL (reference sequence). Deletions cut 3 bases from V and 8 bases from J, with 14 bases between. The CDR3 totals 13 residues. The CDR3, as DNA: TGTGCCAGCAGCCAGGCTAGCCATGCGAAGCAGTACTTC. This codes for CASSQASHAKQYF.

V and J are TRBV12-3 or TRBV12-4 and TRBJ1-4; D not certain. The CDR3 contains 11 residues. V was cut by 6 bases and J by 5 bases, with 4 bases left in between. This chain's CDR3 is CASRLNEKLFF. CDR3 bases: TGTGCCAGCAGGCTAAATGAAAAACTGTTTTTT.

The chain uses TRBV19 and TRBJ1-1, with D hard to call. The V and J ends lost 1 base and 2 bases respectively, with 8 bases between them. CDR3 size: 14 residues. Germline V gene lookup returns CDR1 LNHDA and CDR2 SQIVND (reference sequence). In DNA form, the CDR3 reads TGTGCCAGTAGTATAGTTGGGCTTAACACTGAAGCTTTCTTT. This gives the protein CASSIVGLNTEAFF.

This clone was seen only once. This chain connects TRBV19 to TRBJ2-1; D might be TRBD2 (5 bases). This CDR3 is 11 amino acids long. V was trimmed by 11 bases and J by 14 bases, leaving 19 bases between them. The germline CDR1 and CDR2 sequences are LNHDA and SQIVND (reference sequence). The CDR3 is CASEARGAEFF. In DNA, the CDR3 is TGTGCCTCCGAGGCTCGGGGAGCGGAGTTCTTC.

The chain joins TRBV5-8 to TRBJ2-1; 8 bases align to TRBD1. The CDR3 runs to 15 residues. Germline lookup yields CDR1 SGHTS and CDR2 YDEGEE. V trimming: 1 base; J trimming: 5 bases; junction bases outside the gene matches: 5. The CDR3 protein is CASSLSGGFHNEQFF. In DNA form, the CDR3 reads TGTGCCAGCAGCTTGTCAGGGGGCTTCCACAATGAGCAGTTCTTC.

The chain is built from TRBV28 and TRBJ2-7, with D possibly TRBD1 on 6 matching bases. Germline values: CDR1 MDHEN, CDR2 SYDVKM. The CDR3 loop spans 13 amino acids. The V and J ends lost 5 bases and 7 bases respectively, with 15 bases between them. For the CDR3, the DNA is TGTGCCAGCAGTATACAGGGAACGCGGGAGCAGTACTTC. Amino acids: CASSIQGTREQYF.

V usage is TRBV9 and J usage is TRBJ2-3; 10 bases line up with TRBD2. The length of the CDR3 is 16 residues. V was clipped by 3 bases and J by 1 base; unmatched bases: 5. From germline, CDR1 is SGDLS and CDR2 YYNGEE. The CDR3 DNA follows: TGTGCCAGCAGCGGAGCGGGGGGGACGGGCACAGATACGCAGTATTTT. Amino acid sequence: CASSGAGGTGTDTQYF.

V usage is TRBV28 and J usage is TRBJ1-1; unclear D gene. The CDR3 contains 15 residues. CDR1 is MDHEN, CDR2 SYDVKM, per germline. V was cut by 6 bases and J by 1 base, with 15 bases left in between. The CDR3 DNA is TGTGCCAGCAGCCGAGCGGGAGCAGGGAACACTGAAGCTTTCTTT. Its translation is CASSRAGAGNTEAFF.

The rearrangement joins TRBV7-2 to TRBJ2-2, with D possibly TRBD2 on 5 matching bases. With 6 bases removed from V and 1 base from J, the gap between germline ends came to 12 bases. The CDR3 runs 15 residues. Germline lookup yields CDR1 SGHTA and CDR2 FQGNSA. CDR3 residues: CASRLDPLNTGELFF. The CDR3 DNA reads as TGTGCCAGCAGACTAGACCCTTTGAACACCGGGGAGCTGTTTTTT.

The gene calls are TRBV6-5 and TRBJ1-5; possibly TRBD1 for D (5 bases). The V gene's germline CDR1 is MNHEY and CDR2 SVGAGI. Trimming left V 6 bases short and J 4 bases short, with 7 bases between. The CDR3 runs 12 residues. CDR3 nucleotides: TGTGCCAGCAGGGACAAGAATCAGCCCCAGCATTTT. Translated: CASRDKNQPQHF.

The chain employs TRBV3-1 (or the pseudogene TRBV3-2) and TRBJ2-1, with 13 bases that match TRBD2. J gave up 3 bases and V 0 bases, and 8 bases lay outside the gene matches. The CDR3 length is 19 residues. Germline values: CDR1 LGHDT, CDR2 YNNKEL (reference sequence). The CDR3 DNA is TGTGCCAGCAGCCAAGAGTCACTTGGGACTAGCGGGGTCTACAATGAGCAGTTCTTC. It is translated as CASSQESLGTSGVYNEQFF.

The rearrangement joins TRBV2 to TRBJ2-2; 7 positions match TRBD1. From germline, CDR1 is SNHLY and CDR2 FYNNEI. Germline trimming cut 7 bases from V and 1 base from J; bases unmatched to any gene: 3. The CDR3 totals 14 residues. The CDR3 region has the DNA TGTGCCAGCAAGGGGACAGTGAACACCGGGGAGCTGTTTTTT. It translates to CASKGTVNTGELFF.

V is TRBV5-4 and J is TRBJ2-5, with 7 bases lining up with TRBD1. This CDR3 is 14 amino acids long. J gave up 2 bases and V 2 bases, and 3 bases lay outside the gene matches. The germline V gene encodes CDR1 SGHNT and CDR2 YYREEE (reference sequence). The CDR3 sequence: CASSLKGAQETQYF. The CDR3 DNA follows: TGTGCCAGCAGCTTAAAGGGGGCTCAAGAGACCCAGTACTTC.

The chain links TRBV30 to TRBJ1-2, with 8 bases that match TRBD1. Germline CDR1 GTSNPN, CDR2 SVGIG (reference sequence). The CDR3 runs to 15 residues. J lost 5 bases, V lost 0 bases, and 8 bases had no gene match. The CDR3 DNA reads TGTGCCTGGAGTGTCCACAGGGGGTTGCAGTATGGCTACACCTTC. As protein: CAWSVHRGLQYGYTF.